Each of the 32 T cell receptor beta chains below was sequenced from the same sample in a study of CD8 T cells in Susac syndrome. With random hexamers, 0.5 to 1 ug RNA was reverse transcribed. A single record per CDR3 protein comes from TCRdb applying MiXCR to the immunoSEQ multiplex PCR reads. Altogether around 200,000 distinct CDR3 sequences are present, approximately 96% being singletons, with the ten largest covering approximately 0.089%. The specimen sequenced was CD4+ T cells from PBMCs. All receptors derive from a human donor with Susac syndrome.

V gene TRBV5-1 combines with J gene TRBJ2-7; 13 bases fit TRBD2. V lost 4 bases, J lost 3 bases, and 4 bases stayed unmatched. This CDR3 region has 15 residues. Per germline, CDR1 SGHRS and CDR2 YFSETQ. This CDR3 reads CASSLGTSGIYEQYF. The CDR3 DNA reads TGCGCCAGCAGCCTGGGGACTAGCGGGATCTACGAGCAGTACTTC.

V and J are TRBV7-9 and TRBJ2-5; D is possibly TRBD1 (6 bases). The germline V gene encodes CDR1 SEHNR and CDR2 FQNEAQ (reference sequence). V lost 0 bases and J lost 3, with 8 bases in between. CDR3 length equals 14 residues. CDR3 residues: CASSLATGEETQYF. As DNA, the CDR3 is TGTGCCAGCAGCTTAGCGACAGGAGAAGAGACCCAGTACTTC.

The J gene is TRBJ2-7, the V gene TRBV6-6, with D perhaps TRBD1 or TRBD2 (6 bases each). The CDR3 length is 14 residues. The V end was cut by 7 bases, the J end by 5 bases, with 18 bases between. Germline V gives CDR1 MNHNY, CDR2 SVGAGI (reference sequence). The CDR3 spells CASTKVQGGHEQYF. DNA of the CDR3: TGTGCCAGCACCAAGGTACAGGGAGGCCACGAGCAGTACTTC.

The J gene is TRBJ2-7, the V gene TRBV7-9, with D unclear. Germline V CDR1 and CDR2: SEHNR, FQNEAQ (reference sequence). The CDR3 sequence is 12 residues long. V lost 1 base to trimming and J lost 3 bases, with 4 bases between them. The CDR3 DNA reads TGTGCCAGCAGCTTAGAACTCTACGAGCAGTACTTC. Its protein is CASSLELYEQYF.

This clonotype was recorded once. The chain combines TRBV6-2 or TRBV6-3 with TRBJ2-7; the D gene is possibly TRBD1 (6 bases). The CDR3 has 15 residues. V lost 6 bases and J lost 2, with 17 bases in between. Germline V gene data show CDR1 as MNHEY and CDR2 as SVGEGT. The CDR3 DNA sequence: TGTGCCAGCAGCCTGCGAGGGACACGAACCTACGAGCAGTACTTC. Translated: CASSLRGTRTYEQYF.

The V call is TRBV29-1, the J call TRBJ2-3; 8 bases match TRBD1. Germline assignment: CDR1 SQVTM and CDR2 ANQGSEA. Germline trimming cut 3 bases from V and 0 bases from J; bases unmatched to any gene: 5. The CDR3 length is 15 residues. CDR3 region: CSVDPGQGSTDTQYF. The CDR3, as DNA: TGCAGCGTTGACCCTGGACAGGGAAGCACAGATACGCAGTATTTT.

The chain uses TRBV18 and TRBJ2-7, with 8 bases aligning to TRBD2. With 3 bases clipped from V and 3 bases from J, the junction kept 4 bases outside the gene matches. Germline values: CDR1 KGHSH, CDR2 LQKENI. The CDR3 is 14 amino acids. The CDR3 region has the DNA TGTGCCAGCTCACCGCGCGGGGGGAACTACGAGCAGTACTTC. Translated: CASSPRGGNYEQYF.

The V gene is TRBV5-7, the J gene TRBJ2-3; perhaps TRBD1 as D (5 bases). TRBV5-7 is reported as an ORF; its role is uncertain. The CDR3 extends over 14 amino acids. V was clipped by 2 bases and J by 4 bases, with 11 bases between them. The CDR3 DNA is TGTGCCAGCAGCTTACCACAGGTACCAGATACGCAGTATTTT. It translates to CASSLPQVPDTQYF.

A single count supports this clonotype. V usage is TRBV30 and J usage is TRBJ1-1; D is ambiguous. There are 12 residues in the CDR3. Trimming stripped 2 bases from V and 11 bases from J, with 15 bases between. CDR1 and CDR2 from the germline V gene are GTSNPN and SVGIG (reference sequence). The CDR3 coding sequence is TGTGCCTGGAGTCTCGGAACCTCTAGGGCTTTCTTT. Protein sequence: CAWSLGTSRAFF.

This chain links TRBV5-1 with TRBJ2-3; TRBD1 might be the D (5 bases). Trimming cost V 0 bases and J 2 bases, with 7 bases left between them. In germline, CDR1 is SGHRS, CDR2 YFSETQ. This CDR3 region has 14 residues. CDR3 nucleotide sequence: TGCGCCAGCAGCTTGGGACAGAACACAGATACGCAGTATTTT. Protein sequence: CASSLGQNTDTQYF.

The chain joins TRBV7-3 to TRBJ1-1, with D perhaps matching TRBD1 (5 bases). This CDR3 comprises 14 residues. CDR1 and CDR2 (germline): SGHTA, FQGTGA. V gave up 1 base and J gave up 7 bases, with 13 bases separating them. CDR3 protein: CASSLSPGVGEAFF. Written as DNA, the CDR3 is TGTGCCAGCAGCTTAAGCCCGGGGGTGGGTGAAGCTTTCTTT.

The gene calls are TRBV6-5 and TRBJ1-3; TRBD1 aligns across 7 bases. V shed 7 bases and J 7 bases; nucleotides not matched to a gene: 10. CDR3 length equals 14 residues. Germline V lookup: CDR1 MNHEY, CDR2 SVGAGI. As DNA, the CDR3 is TGTGCCAGCAATTTCCGGCAGGGGGGGAACACCATATATTTT. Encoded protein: CASNFRQGGNTIYF.

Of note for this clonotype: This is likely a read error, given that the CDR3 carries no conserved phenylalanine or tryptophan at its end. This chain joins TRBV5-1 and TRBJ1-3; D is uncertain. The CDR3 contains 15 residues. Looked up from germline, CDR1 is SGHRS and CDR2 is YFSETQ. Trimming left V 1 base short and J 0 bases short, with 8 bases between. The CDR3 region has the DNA TGCGCCAGCAGCTTGAGCGATATCTCTGGAAACACCATATATCTT. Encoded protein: CASSLSDISGNTIYL.

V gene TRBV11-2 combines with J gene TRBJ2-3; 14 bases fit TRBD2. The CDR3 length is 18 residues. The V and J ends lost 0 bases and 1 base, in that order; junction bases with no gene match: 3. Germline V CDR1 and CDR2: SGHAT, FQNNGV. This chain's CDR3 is CASSLDTGLAGGTDTQYF. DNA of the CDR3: TGTGCCAGCAGCTTAGACACGGGACTAGCGGGAGGCACAGATACGCAGTATTTT.

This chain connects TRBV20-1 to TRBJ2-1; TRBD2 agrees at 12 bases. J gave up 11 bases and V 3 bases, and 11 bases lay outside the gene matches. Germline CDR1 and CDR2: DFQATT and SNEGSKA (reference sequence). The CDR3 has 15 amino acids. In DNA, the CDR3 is TGCAGTGCTAGGGCGACTAGCGGGGGAGGAATCCAGCAGTTCTTC. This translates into CSARATSGGGIQQFF.

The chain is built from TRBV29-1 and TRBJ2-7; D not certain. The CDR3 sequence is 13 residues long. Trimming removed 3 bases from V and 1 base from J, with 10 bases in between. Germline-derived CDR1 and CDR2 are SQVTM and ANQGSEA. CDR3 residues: CSVDSPGSYEQYF. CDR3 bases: TGCAGCGTTGATTCGCCCGGATCCTACGAGCAGTACTTC.

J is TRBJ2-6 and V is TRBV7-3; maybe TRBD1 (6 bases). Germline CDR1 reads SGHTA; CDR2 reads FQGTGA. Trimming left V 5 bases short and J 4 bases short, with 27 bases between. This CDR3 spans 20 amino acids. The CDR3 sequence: CASSPWGLTGPGSGANVLTF. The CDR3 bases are TGTGCCAGCAGCCCCTGGGGGCTTACAGGGCCAGGTTCCGGGGCCAACGTCCTGACTTTC.

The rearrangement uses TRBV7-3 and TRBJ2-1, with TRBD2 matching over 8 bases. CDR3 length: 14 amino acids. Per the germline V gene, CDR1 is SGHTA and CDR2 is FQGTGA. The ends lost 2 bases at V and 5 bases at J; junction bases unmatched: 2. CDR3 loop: CASSLGLANNEQFF. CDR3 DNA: TGTGCCAGCAGCTTAGGACTAGCAAACAATGAGCAGTTCTTC.

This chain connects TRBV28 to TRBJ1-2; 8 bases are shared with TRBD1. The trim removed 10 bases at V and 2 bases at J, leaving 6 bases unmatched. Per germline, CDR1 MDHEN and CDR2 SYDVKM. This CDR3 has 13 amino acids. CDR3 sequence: CATFGTGNYGYTF. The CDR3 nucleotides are TGTGCCACCTTCGGGACAGGCAACTATGGCTACACCTTC.

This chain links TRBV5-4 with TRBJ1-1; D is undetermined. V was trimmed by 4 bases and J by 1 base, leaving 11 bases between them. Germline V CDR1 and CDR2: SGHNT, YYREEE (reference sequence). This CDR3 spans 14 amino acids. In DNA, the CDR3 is TGTGCCAGCAGCCCCGCGACAAGGAACACTGAAGCTTTCTTT. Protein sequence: CASSPATRNTEAFF.

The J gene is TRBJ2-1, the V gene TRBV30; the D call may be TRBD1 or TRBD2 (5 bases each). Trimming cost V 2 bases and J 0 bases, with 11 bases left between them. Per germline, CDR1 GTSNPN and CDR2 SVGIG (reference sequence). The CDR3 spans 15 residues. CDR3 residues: CAWSLGAFSYNEQFF. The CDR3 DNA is TGTGCCTGGAGTCTCGGGGCTTTCTCCTACAATGAGCAGTTCTTC.

The CDR3 protein is CASSPGVGDSYEQYF. The CDR3 nucleotides are TGTGCCAGCTCACCAGGAGTGGGGGACTCCTACGAGCAGTACTTC. The rearrangement joins TRBV18 to TRBJ2-7; D possibly uses TRBD1 or TRBD2 (5 bases each). Germline CDR1 and CDR2: KGHSH and LQKENI. V dropped 2 bases and J dropped 0 bases, with 11 bases sitting between them. The CDR3 has 15 amino acids.

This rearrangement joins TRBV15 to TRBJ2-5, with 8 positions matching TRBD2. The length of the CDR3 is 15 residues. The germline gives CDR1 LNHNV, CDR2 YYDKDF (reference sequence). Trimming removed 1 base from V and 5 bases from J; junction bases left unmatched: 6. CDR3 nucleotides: TGTGCCACCAGCAGAGGTGGAGCGGGGGAGGAGACCCAGTACTTC. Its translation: CATSRGGAGEETQYF.

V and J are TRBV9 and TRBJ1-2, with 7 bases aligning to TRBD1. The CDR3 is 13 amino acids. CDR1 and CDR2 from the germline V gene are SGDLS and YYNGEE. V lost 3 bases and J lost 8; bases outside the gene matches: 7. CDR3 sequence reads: CASSEGTEGGYTF. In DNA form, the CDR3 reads TGTGCCAGCAGCGAAGGGACAGAGGGAGGCTACACCTTC.

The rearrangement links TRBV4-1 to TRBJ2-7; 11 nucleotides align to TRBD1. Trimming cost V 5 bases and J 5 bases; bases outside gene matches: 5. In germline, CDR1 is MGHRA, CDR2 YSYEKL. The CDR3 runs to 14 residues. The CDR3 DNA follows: TGCGCCAGCAGCTCACGGACAGGGGGCCACGAGCAGTACTTC. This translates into CASSSRTGGHEQYF.

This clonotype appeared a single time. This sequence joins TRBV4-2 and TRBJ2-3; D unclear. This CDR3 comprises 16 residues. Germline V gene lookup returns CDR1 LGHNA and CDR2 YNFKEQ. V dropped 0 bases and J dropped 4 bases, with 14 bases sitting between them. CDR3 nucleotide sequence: TGTGCCAGCAGCCAAGAGGTCGGCTTTAATTCAGATACGCAGTATTTT. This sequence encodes CASSQEVGFNSDTQYF.

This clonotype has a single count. CDR3 in amino acids: CAWSSIYEQYF. The CDR3 region has the DNA TGTGCCTGGAGTAGTATCTACGAGCAGTACTTC. V usage is TRBV30 and J usage is TRBJ2-7; D remains ambiguous. This CDR3 comprises 11 residues. Trimming stripped 2 bases from V and 3 bases from J, with 5 bases between. CDR1 and CDR2 from the germline V gene are GTSNPN and SVGIG (reference sequence). The whole variable domain, remainder taken from reference TRBV30 and TRBJ2-7, is SQTIHQWPATLVQPVGSPLSLECTVEGTSNPNLYWYRQAAGRGLQLLFYSVGIGQISSEVPQNLSASRPQDRQFILSSKKLLLSDSGFYLCAWSSIYEQYFGPGTRLTVT.

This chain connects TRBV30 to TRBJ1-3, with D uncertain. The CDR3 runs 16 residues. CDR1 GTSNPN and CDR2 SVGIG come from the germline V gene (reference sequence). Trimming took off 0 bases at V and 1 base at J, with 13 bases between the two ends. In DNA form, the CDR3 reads TGTGCCTGGAGTGTACGCAGGTCCACATCTGGAAACACCATATATTTT. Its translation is CAWSVRRSTSGNTIYF.

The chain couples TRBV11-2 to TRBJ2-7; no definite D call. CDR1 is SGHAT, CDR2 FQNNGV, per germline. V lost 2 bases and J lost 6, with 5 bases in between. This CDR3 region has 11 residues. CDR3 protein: CASSLQREQYF. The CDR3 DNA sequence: TGTGCCAGCAGCTTACAACGCGAGCAGTACTTC.

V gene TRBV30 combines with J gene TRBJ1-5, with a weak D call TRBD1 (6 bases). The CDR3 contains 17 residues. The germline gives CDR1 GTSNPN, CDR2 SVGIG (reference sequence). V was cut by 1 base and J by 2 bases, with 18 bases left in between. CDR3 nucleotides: TGTGCCTGGAGTGCTCCACAGGGACGGAAGGGCAATCAGCCCCAGCATTTT. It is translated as CAWSAPQGRKGNQPQHF. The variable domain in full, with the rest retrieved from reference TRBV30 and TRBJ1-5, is SQTIHQWPATLVQPVGSPLSLECTVEGTSNPNLYWYRQAAGRGLQLLFYSVGIGQISSEVPQNLSASRPQDRQFILSSKKLLLSDSGFYLCAWSAPQGRKGNQPQHFGDGTRLSIL.

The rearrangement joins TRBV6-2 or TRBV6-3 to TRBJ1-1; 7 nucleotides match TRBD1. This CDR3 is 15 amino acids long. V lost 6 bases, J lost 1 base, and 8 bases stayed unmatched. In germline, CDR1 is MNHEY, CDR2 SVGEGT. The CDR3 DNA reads TGTGCCAGCAGAAATAGGGGGCAGGAGAACACTGAAGCTTTCTTT. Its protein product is CASRNRGQENTEAFF.

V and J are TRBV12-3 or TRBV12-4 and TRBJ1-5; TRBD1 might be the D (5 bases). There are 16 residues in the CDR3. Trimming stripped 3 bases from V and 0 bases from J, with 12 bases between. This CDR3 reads CASSFRQLDSNQPQHF. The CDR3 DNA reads TGTGCCAGCAGTTTCCGACAGCTAGATAGCAATCAGCCCCAGCATTTT.